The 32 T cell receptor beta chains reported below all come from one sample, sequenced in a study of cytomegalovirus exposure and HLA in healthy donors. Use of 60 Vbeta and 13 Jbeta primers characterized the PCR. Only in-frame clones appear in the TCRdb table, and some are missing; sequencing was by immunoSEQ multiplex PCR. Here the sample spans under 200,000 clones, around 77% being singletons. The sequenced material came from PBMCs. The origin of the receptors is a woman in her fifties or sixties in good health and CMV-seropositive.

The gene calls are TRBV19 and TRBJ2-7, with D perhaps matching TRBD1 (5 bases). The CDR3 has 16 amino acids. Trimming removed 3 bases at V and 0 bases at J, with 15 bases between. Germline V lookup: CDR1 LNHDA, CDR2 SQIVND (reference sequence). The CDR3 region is CASSIVGPGLSYEQYF. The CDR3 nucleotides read TGTGCCAGTAGTATTGTTGGGCCAGGGCTCTCCTACGAGCAGTACTTC.

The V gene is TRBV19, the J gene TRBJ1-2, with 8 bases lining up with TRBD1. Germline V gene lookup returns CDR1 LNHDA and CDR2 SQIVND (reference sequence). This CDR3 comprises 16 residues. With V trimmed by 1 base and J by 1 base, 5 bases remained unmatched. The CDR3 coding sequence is TGTGCCAGTAGTATAGGAGGACAGGGAAGTAACTATGGCTACACCTTC. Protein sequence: CASSIGGQGSNYGYTF.

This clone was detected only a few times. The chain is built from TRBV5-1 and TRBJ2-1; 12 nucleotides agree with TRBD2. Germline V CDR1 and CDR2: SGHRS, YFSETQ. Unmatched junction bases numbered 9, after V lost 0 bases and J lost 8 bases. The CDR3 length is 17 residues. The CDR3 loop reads CASSLAPSGGAVDEQFF. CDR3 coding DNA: TGCGCCAGCAGCTTGGCCCCTAGCGGGGGGGCGGTTGATGAGCAGTTCTTC.

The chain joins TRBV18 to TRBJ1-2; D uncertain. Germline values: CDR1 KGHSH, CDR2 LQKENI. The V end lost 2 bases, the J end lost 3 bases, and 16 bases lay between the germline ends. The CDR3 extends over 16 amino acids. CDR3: CASSPMSVGSDYGYTF. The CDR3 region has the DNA TGTGCCAGCTCACCAATGTCGGTCGGGAGTGACTATGGCTACACCTTC.

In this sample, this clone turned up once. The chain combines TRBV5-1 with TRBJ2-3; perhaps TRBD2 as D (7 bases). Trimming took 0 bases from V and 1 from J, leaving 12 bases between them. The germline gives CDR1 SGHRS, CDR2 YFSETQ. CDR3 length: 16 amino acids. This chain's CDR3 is CASSLGAGARTDTQYF. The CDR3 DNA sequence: TGCGCCAGCAGCTTGGGGGCGGGGGCCCGCACAGATACGCAGTATTTT.

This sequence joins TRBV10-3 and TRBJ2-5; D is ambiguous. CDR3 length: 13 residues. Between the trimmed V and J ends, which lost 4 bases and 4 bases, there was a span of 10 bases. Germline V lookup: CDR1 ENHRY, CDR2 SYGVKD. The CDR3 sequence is CAISGGVGETQYF. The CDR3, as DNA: TGTGCCATCAGTGGCGGTGTTGGAGAGACCCAGTACTTC.

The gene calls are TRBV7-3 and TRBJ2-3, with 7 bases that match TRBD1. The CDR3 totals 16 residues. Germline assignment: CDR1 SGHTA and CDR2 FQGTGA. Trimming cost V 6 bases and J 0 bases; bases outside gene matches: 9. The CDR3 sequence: CASRPKGASSTDTQYF. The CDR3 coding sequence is TGTGCCAGCAGACCCAAGGGGGCATCTAGCACAGATACGCAGTATTTT.

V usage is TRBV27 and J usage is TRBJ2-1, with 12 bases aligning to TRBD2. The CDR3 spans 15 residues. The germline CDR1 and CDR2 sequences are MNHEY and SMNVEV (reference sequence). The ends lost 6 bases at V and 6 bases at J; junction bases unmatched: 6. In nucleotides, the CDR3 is TGTGCCAGCAGCCCTAGCGGGAGGGCTCCCAATGAGCAGTTCTTC. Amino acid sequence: CASSPSGRAPNEQFF.

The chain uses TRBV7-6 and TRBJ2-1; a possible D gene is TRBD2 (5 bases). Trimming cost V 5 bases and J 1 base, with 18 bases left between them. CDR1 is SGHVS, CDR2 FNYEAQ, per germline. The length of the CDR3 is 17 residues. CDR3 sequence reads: CASSPGMGGRSYNEQFF. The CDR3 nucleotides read TGTGCCAGCAGCCCCGGGATGGGCGGGCGGTCCTACAATGAGCAGTTCTTC.

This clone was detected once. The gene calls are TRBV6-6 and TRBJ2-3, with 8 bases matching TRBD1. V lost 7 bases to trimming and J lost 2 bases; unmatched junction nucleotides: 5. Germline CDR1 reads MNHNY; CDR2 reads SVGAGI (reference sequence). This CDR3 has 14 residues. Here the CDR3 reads CASTRTGSTDTQYF. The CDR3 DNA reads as TGTGCCAGCACTAGGACAGGGTCCACAGATACGCAGTATTTT.

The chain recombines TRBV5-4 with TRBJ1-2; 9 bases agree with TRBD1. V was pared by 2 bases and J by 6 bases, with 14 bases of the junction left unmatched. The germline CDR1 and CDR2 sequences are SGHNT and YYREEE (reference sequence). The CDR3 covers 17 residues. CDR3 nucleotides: TGTGCCAGCAGCTTAGGTGTAACAGGGGGCGCAGTGGATGGCTACACCTTC. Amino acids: CASSLGVTGGAVDGYTF.

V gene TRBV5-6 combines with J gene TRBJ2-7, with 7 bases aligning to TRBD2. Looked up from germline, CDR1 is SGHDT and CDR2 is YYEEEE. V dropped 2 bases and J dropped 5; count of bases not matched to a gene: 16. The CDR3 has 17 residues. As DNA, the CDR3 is TGTGCCAGCAGCTTAACCCGGACCAGCGGGGCGATGGACGAGCAGTACTTC. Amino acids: CASSLTRTSGAMDEQYF.

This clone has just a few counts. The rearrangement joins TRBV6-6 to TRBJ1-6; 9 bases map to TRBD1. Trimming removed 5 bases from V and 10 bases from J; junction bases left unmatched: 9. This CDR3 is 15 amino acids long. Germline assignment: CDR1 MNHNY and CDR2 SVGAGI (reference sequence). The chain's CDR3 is CASSPQDRGRSPLHF. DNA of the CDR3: TGTGCCAGCAGTCCCCAGGACAGGGGCCGATCACCCCTCCACTTT.

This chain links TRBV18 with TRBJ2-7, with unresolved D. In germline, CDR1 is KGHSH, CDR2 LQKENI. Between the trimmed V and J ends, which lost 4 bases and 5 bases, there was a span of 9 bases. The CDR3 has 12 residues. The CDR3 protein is CASSLRQDEQYF. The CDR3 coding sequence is TGTGCCAGCTCACTTAGACAAGACGAGCAGTACTTC.

CDR3 sequence reads: CASSPPTSRDPGELFF. Here the CDR3 DNA reads TGTGCCAGCTCACCACCGACTAGCCGCGATCCCGGGGAGCTGTTTTTT. This rearrangement joins TRBV18 to TRBJ2-2; TRBD2 matches at 7 bases. Germline CDR1 and CDR2: KGHSH and LQKENI. CDR3 length: 16 residues. Germline trimming cut 0 bases from V and 6 bases from J; bases unmatched to any gene: 7.

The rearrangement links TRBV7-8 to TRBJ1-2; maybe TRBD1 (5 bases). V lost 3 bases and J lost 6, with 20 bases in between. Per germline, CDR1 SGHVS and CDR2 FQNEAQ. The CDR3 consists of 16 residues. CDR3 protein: CASSLQTGTATNGYTF. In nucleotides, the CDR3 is TGTGCCAGCAGCTTGCAGACCGGGACTGCCACAAATGGCTACACCTTC.

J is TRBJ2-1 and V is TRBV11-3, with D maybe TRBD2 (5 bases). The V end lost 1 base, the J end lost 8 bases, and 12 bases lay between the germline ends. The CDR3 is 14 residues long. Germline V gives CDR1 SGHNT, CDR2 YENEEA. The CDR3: CASSLGTFDDEQFF. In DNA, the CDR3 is TGTGCCAGCAGCTTAGGGACTTTTGACGATGAGCAGTTCTTC.

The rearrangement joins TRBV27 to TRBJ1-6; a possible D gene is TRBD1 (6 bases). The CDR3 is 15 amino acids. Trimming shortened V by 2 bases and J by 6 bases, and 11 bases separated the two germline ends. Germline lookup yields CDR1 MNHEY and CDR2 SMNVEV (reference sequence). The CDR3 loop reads CASSLGTRPNSPLHF. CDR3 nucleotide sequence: TGTGCCAGCAGTTTAGGGACAAGACCTAATTCACCCCTCCACTTT.

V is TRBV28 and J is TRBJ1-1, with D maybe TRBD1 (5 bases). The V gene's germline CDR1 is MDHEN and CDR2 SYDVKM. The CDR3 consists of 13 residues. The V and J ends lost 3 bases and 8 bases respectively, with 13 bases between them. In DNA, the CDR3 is TGTGCCAGCAGTTTTGTCTACAGGTTGGAAGCTTTCTTT. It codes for CASSFVYRLEAFF. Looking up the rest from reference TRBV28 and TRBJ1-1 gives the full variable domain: DVKVTQSSRYLVKRTGEKVFLECVQDMDHENMFWYRQDPGLGLRLIYFSYDVKMKEKGDIPEGYSVSREKKERFSLILESASTNQTSMYLCASSFVYRLEAFFGQGTRLTVV.

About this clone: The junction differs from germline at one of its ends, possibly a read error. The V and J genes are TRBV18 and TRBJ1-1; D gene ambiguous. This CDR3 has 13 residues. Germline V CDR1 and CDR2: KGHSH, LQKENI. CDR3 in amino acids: CASSTARNSEAFF. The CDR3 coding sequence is TGTGCCAGCTCTACGGCTCGTAACAGTGAAGCTTTCTTT.

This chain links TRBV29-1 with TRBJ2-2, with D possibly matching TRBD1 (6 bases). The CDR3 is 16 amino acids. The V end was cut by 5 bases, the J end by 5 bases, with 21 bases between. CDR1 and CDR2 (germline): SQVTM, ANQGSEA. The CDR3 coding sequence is TGCAGCGTTCTTGTAGGAACAGGGCCGGGGACCGGGGAGCTGTTTTTT. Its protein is CSVLVGTGPGTGELFF.

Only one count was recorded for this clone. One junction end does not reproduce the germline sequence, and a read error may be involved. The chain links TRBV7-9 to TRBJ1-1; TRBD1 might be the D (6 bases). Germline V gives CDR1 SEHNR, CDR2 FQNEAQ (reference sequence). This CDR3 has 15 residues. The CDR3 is CSSSFPQGRNTEAFF. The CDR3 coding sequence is TGTTCCAGCAGCTTCCCTCAGGGGAGGAACACTGAAGCTTTCTTT.

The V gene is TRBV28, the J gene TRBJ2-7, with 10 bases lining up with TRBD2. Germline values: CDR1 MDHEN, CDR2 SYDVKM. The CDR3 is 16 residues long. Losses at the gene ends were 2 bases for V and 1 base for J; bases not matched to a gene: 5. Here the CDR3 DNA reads TGTGCCAGCAGTTTAACTAGCGGGACTCTTTCCTACGAGCAGTACTTC. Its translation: CASSLTSGTLSYEQYF. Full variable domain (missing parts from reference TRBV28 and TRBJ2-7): DVKVTQSSRYLVKRTGEKVFLECVQDMDHENMFWYRQDPGLGLRLIYFSYDVKMKEKGDIPEGYSVSREKKERFSLILESASTNQTSMYLCASSLTSGTLSYEQYFGPGTRLTVT.

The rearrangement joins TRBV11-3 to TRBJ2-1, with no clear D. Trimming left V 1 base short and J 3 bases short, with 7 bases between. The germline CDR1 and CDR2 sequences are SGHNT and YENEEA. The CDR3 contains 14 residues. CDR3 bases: TGTGCCAGCAGCTTAGGTGGGCTCTACAATGAGCAGTTCTTC. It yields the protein CASSLGGLYNEQFF.

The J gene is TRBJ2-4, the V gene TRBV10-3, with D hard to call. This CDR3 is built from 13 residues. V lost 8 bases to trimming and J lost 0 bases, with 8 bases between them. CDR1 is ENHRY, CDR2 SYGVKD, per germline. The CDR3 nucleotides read TGTGCCATCCTAGTTTTAGCCAAAAACATTCAGTACTTC. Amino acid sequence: CAILVLAKNIQYF.

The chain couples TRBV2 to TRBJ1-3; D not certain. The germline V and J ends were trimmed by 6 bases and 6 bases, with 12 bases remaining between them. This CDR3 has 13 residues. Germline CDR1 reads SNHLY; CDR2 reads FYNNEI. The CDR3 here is CASRREQANTIYF. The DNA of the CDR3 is TGTGCCAGCAGGAGGGAACAAGCAAACACCATATATTTT.

The CDR3 is CASSFWAPADTQYF. The CDR3 coding sequence is TGTGCCAGCAGCTTTTGGGCCCCTGCAGATACGCAGTATTTT. This chain links TRBV7-9 with TRBJ2-3; D is ambiguous. Trimming pared 3 bases from V and 4 bases from J, leaving 11 bases between. This CDR3 region has 14 residues. CDR1 and CDR2 from the germline V gene are SEHNR and FQNEAQ (reference sequence).

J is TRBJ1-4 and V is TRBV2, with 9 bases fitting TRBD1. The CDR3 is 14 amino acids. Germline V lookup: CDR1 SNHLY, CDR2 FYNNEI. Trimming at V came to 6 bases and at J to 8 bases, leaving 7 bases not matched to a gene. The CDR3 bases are TGTGCCAGCAGGACAGGGGGGGGAGCCGAAAAACTGTTTTTT. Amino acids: CASRTGGGAEKLFF.

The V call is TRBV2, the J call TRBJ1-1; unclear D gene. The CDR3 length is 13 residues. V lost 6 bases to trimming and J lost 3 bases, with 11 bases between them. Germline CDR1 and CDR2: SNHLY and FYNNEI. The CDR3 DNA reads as TGTGCCAGCAGCCTAGCTGGGGACACTGAAGCTTTCTTT. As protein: CASSLAGDTEAFF.

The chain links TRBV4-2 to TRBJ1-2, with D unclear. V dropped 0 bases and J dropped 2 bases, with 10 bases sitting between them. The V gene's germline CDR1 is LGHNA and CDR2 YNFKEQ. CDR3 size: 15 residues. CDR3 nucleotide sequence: TGTGCCAGCAGCCAAGAGGGCAATGTCAACTATGGCTACACCTTC. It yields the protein CASSQEGNVNYGYTF.

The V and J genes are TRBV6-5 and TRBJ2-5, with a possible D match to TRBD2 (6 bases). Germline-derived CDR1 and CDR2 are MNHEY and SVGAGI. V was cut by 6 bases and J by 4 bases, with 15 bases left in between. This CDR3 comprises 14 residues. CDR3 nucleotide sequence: TGTGCCAGCAGCCAGACGGCCGGGGGAGAGACCCAGTACTTC. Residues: CASSQTAGGETQYF.

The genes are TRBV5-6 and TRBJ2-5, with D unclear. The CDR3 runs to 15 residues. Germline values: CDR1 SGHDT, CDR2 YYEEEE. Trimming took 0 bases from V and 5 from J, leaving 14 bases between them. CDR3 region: CASSLDEISGETQYF. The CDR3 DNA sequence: TGTGCCAGCAGCTTGGATGAGATATCTGGTGAGACCCAGTACTTC.